The next 23 T cell receptor beta chains were all read from a single sample in a study of OX40 agonist ivuxolimab in advanced cancers. TCRdb's copy holds only in-frame clones and misses some; the assay was immunoSEQ multiplex PCR. The sample gives 42,000 or so clones, roughly 82% of which show up once; approximately 16% is in the top ten. The sequences come from CD4+ or CD8+ T cells sorted from blood, collected in a trial of the OX40 agonist ivuxolimab. The source is an adult with an advanced solid tumor such as melanoma, head and neck, liver or kidney cancer.

The chain is built from TRBV11-3 and TRBJ2-7, with a tentative D call TRBD1 (5 bases). The CDR3 is 14 residues long. Germline V gene lookup returns CDR1 SGHNT and CDR2 YENEEA. The V end lost 5 bases, the J end lost 5 bases, and 16 bases lay between the germline ends. DNA of the CDR3: TGTGCCAGCAGCGCACCAACAGGAATTCACGAGCAGTACTTC. Translated: CASSAPTGIHEQYF. Full variable domain (rest looked up from reference TRBV11-3 and TRBJ2-7): EAGVVQSPRYKIIEKKQPVAFWCNPISGHNTLYWYLQNLGQGPELLIRYENEEAVDDSQLPKDRFSAERLKGVDSTLKIQPAELGDSAVYLCASSAPTGIHEQYFGPGTRLTVT.

This clone was picked up one time. The V and J genes are TRBV4-1 and TRBJ2-7; D remains ambiguous. Trimming left V 4 bases short and J 3 bases short, with 10 bases between. This CDR3 is 13 amino acids long. Germline lookup yields CDR1 MGHRA and CDR2 YSYEKL. This chain's CDR3 is CASSLTPNYEQYF. The CDR3 DNA reads as TGCGCCAGCAGCCTTACCCCTAACTACGAGCAGTACTTC.

The V and J genes are TRBV27 and TRBJ1-2; perhaps TRBD1 as D (6 bases). Germline V CDR1 and CDR2: MNHEY, SMNVEV (reference sequence). V shed 5 bases and J shed 12 bases, with 19 bases lying between them. The CDR3 has 13 residues. The CDR3 DNA reads TGTGCCAGCAGTCCCCAACAGGGCCCCCCCGACACCTTC. This sequence encodes CASSPQQGPPDTF.

This chain joins TRBV11-2 and TRBJ2-1; 10 bases are shared with TRBD2. The V gene's germline CDR1 is SGHAT and CDR2 FQNNGV. The CDR3 totals 15 residues. Trimming removed 0 bases from V and 5 bases from J; junction bases left unmatched: 1. This CDR3 reads CASSLELAGHNEQFF. DNA of the CDR3: TGTGCCAGCAGCTTAGAACTAGCGGGACACAATGAGCAGTTCTTC.

This clone was recorded once. The chain uses TRBV9 and TRBJ2-1, with 9 bases lining up with TRBD1. The CDR3 is made up of 15 amino acids. Looked up from germline, CDR1 is SGDLS and CDR2 is YYNGEE. V dropped 1 base and J dropped 7; count of bases not matched to a gene: 6. The CDR3 protein is CASSVTGGNKNEQFF. Here the CDR3 DNA reads TGTGCCAGCAGCGTAACAGGGGGCAACAAGAATGAGCAGTTCTTC.

V gene TRBV5-4 combines with J gene TRBJ2-7; 9 bases are a match to TRBD1. Looked up from germline, CDR1 is SGHNT and CDR2 is YYREEE (reference sequence). This CDR3 contains 15 residues. The V segment lost 2 bases and the J segment 2 bases; nucleotides outside the gene matches: 5. The CDR3 spells CASSFGTGKTYEQYF. The CDR3 DNA reads TGTGCCAGCAGCTTCGGGACAGGGAAAACCTACGAGCAGTACTTC.

The rearrangement joins TRBV27 to TRBJ1-5; D remains unclear. The germline V and J ends were trimmed by 2 bases and 7 bases, with 18 bases remaining between them. Germline V gene lookup returns CDR1 MNHEY and CDR2 SMNVEV (reference sequence). The CDR3 is 16 amino acids. CDR3 DNA: TGTGCCAGCAGTTTAAAAGTCCCGGCGTCAGGCCAGCCCCAGCATTTT. Translated, it gives CASSLKVPASGQPQHF.

Only one count was recorded for this clone. The chain joins TRBV9 to TRBJ2-3, with D perhaps matching TRBD1 or TRBD2 (5 bases each). This CDR3 comprises 15 residues. Trimming shortened V by 1 base and J by 0 bases, and 9 bases separated the two germline ends. In germline, CDR1 is SGDLS, CDR2 YYNGEE. The CDR3 loop is CASSVSWGSTDTQYF. CDR3 sequence (DNA): TGTGCCAGCAGCGTATCGTGGGGGAGCACAGATACGCAGTATTTT.

This chain joins TRBV11-3 and TRBJ2-7, with D perhaps matching TRBD2 (6 bases). The germline V gene has CDR1 SGHNT and CDR2 YENEEA. The V gene lost 0 bases and the J gene lost 6 bases, with 9 bases spanning the gap. The CDR3 extends over 13 amino acids. CDR3 in DNA: TGTGCCAGCAGCTTAGAGGCGGGGTCCGAGCAGTACTTC. Protein sequence: CASSLEAGSEQYF.

The chain recombines TRBV19 with TRBJ2-1, with D uncertain. CDR1 is LNHDA and CDR2 is SQIVND in the germline V gene (reference sequence). The CDR3 covers 13 residues. V was clipped by 7 bases and J by 8 bases, with 15 bases between them. CDR3 amino acids: CASTPSPSHEQFF. In nucleotides, the CDR3 is TGTGCCAGTACACCGTCCCCCTCGCATGAGCAGTTCTTC.

This clone has a single count. The chain is built from TRBV5-6 and TRBJ2-7, with 7 bases aligning to TRBD1. Germline CDR1 is SGHDT and CDR2 is YYEEEE. Trimming removed 4 bases from V and 3 bases from J; junction bases left unmatched: 10. The CDR3 covers 15 residues. DNA for the CDR3: TGTGCCAGCAGCCTCACAGGGGAAGGACGCTACGAGCAGTACTTC. This gives the protein CASSLTGEGRYEQYF.

This chain joins TRBV6-5 and TRBJ2-7; D unresolved. Trimming took off 1 base at V and 7 bases at J, with 17 bases between the two ends. In germline, CDR1 is MNHEY, CDR2 SVGAGI. The CDR3 runs 15 residues. CDR3 in amino acids: CASSYLGGLRGEQYF. DNA of the CDR3: TGTGCCAGCAGTTACTTGGGCGGCCTCAGAGGAGAGCAGTACTTC.

The chain joins TRBV19 to TRBJ1-3, with D tentatively TRBD1 (5 bases). CDR1 is LNHDA, CDR2 SQIVND, per germline (reference sequence). This CDR3 comprises 18 residues. Trimming stripped 6 bases from V and 4 bases from J, with 25 bases between. Written as DNA, the CDR3 is TGTGCCAGTAGCAAAGGCGACGGCCAGGGTGTTTCCGGAAACACCATATATTTT. It translates to CASSKGDGQGVSGNTIYF. Combining the CDR3 with reference TRBV19 and TRBJ1-3 gives the whole variable domain DGGITQSPKYLFRKEGQNVTLSCEQNLNHDAMYWYRQDPGQGLRLIYYSQIVNDFQKGDIAEGYSVSREKKESFPLTVTSAQKNPTAFYLCASSKGDGQGVSGNTIYFGEGSWLTVV.

This rearrangement joins TRBV15 to TRBJ2-1; D perhaps matches TRBD1 (6 bases). The CDR3 runs 15 residues. Germline CDR1 LNHNV, CDR2 YYDKDF (reference sequence). V lost 4 bases and J lost 5, with 15 bases in between. The CDR3 DNA follows: TGTGCCACCAGCAACTACAGGGAACCCCACAATGAGCAGTTCTTC. Its translation: CATSNYREPHNEQFF.

The chain links TRBV9 to TRBJ2-2; no definite D call. Germline V CDR1 and CDR2: SGDLS, YYNGEE. V was shortened by 0 bases and J by 7 bases, with 1 base between the two germline ends. The CDR3 consists of 11 residues. The CDR3 region is CASSVGGELFF. In DNA, the CDR3 is TGTGCCAGCAGCGTAGGCGGGGAGCTGTTTTTT. The whole variable domain, remainder taken from reference TRBV9 and TRBJ2-2, is DSGVTQTPKHLITATGQRVTLRCSPRSGDLSVYWYQQSLDQGLQFLIQYYNGEERAKGNILERFSAQQFPDLHSELNLSSLELGDSALYFCASSVGGELFFGEGSRLTVL.

The chain has TRBV5-5 and TRBJ2-6, with D uncertain. Trimming cost V 2 bases and J 0 bases, with 9 bases left between them. Germline V CDR1 and CDR2: SGHKS, YYEKEE (reference sequence). CDR3 length: 16 amino acids. CDR3 region: CASSFRLSSGANVLTF. The CDR3 coding sequence is TGTGCCAGCAGCTTCCGACTGTCCTCTGGGGCCAACGTCCTGACTTTC.

V and J are TRBV7-9 and TRBJ2-5, with 7 positions matching TRBD2. The junction had 14 bases not matched to a gene; V was cut back by 5 bases and J by 5 bases. The CDR3 is 16 residues long. The germline gives CDR1 SEHNR, CDR2 FQNEAQ (reference sequence). The CDR3 loop is CASSHQMWGGRETQYF. CDR3 in DNA: TGTGCCAGCAGCCACCAAATGTGGGGGGGAAGGGAGACCCAGTACTTC.

The rearrangement joins TRBV18 to TRBJ1-1; D perhaps matches TRBD1 (5 bases). The V and J ends lost 2 bases and 8 bases respectively, with 9 bases between them. The CDR3 sequence is 12 residues long. CDR1 is KGHSH, CDR2 LQKENI, per germline. For the CDR3, the DNA is TGTGCCAGCTCACCAGGGGGTCCCGAAGCTTTCTTT. As protein: CASSPGGPEAFF.

In DNA form, the CDR3 reads TGTGCCAGCAGCTTTGGGGGAACAACCTACGAGCAGTACTTC. This sequence encodes CASSFGGTTYEQYF. The V gene is TRBV7-8, the J gene TRBJ2-7, with D perhaps matching TRBD1 or TRBD2 (5 bases each). CDR3 length: 14 amino acids. Trimming shortened V by 3 bases and J by 2 bases, and 11 bases separated the two germline ends. The germline gives CDR1 SGHVS, CDR2 FQNEAQ. The whole variable domain, remainder taken from reference TRBV7-8 and TRBJ2-7, is GAGVSQSPRYKVAKRGQDVALRCDPISGHVSLFWYQQALGQGPEFLTYFQNEAQLDKSGLPSDRFFAERPEGSVSTLKIQRTQQEDSAVYLCASSFGGTTYEQYFGPGTRLTVT.

This clone turned up a few times. The rearrangement joins TRBV2 to TRBJ1-1; TRBD1 aligns across 7 bases. CDR1 SNHLY and CDR2 FYNNEI come from the germline V gene. The V segment lost 7 bases and the J segment 6 bases; nucleotides outside the gene matches: 5. The CDR3 is 12 residues long. The CDR3 region has the DNA TGTGCCAGCACTTGGACAGGAGCTGAAGCTTTCTTT. This sequence encodes CASTWTGAEAFF.

This clone was seen once. V usage is TRBV6-5 and J usage is TRBJ1-5, with no clear D. This CDR3 contains 13 residues. The V and J ends lost 5 bases and 7 bases respectively, with 12 bases between them. The germline V gene encodes CDR1 MNHEY and CDR2 SVGAGI. CDR3 protein: CASSRGVGQPQHF. For the CDR3, the DNA is TGTGCCAGCAGTCGCGGCGTAGGGCAGCCCCAGCATTTT.

This clone occurred a few times. This chain links TRBV6-1 with TRBJ1-2, with 8 bases fitting TRBD1. Germline CDR1 and CDR2: MNHNS and SASEGT. There are 15 residues in the CDR3. Trimming at V came to 6 bases and at J to 1 base, leaving 7 bases not matched to a gene. CDR3 loop: CASRTGQGLNYGYTF. The DNA for the CDR3 is TGTGCCAGCAGGACTGGACAGGGCCTTAACTATGGCTACACCTTC.

J is TRBJ2-1 and V is TRBV5-6, with D possibly TRBD1 on 6 matching bases. The V end was cut by 2 bases, the J end by 7 bases, with 25 bases between. CDR3 length: 18 residues. Germline values: CDR1 SGHDT, CDR2 YYEEEE. CDR3 residues: CASSFSAGELSGYNEQFF. CDR3 sequence (DNA): TGTGCCAGCAGCTTTTCGGCAGGGGAGCTTTCGGGTTATAATGAGCAGTTCTTC. Combining the CDR3 with reference TRBV5-6 and TRBJ2-1 gives the whole variable domain DAGVTQSPTHLIKTRGQQVTLRCSPKSGHDTVSWYQQALGQGPQFIFQYYEEEERQRGNFPDRFSGHQFPNYSSELNVNALLLGDSALYLCASSFSAGELSGYNEQFFGPGTRLTVL.